The next 16 T cell receptor beta chains were all read from a single sample in a study of early T cells in non-severe SARS-CoV-2 infection. Via MiXCR, TCRdb re-called the 5' RACE reads, giving one row per CDR3 protein. The sample carries about 27,000 distinct CDR3 sequences, more than 4.5% recorded once. Sequenced material: whole blood. These receptor sequences come from an adult who was a healthcare worker with PCR-confirmed SARS-CoV-2 infection or an uninfected control (not recorded which).

In its sample, this clonotype is medium-sized. The chain is built from TRBV2 and TRBJ2-3, with 7 bases that match TRBD2. Trimming took 6 bases from V and 0 from J; bases not matched to a gene: 15. The CDR3 runs 18 residues. The germline CDR1 and CDR2 sequences are SNHLY and FYNNEI. This CDR3 reads CASRPTAGLPISTDTQYF. CDR3 DNA: TGTGCCAGCAGACCCACCGCGGGACTACCTATAAGCACAGATACGCAGTATTTT. The entire variable domain, with the rest obtained from reference TRBV2 and TRBJ2-3, is as follows: EPEVTQTPSHQVTQMGQEVILRCVPISNHLYFYWYRQILGQKVEFLVSFYNNEISEKSEIFDDQFSVERPDGSNFTLKIRSTKLEDSAMYFCASRPTAGLPISTDTQYFGPGTRLTVL.

This clonotype was counted ten times or more. This chain links TRBV5-1 with TRBJ2-3, with a possible D match to TRBD2 (6 bases). Germline CDR1 reads SGHRS; CDR2 reads YFSETQ. CDR3 size: 14 residues. Trimming took 3 bases from V and 0 from J, leaving 8 bases between them. CDR3 sequence reads: CASSWDLSTDTQYF. In DNA form, the CDR3 reads TGCGCCAGCAGCTGGGACTTGAGCACAGATACGCAGTATTTT.

There are many counts of this clonotype. This rearrangement joins TRBV28 to TRBJ2-1; D is possibly TRBD1 or TRBD2 (6 bases each). The CDR3 runs to 14 residues. Trimming took 5 bases from V and 7 from J, leaving 15 bases between them. Germline V gene data show CDR1 as MDHEN and CDR2 as SYDVKM. CDR3 protein: CASSGHLGGNEQFF. In DNA form, the CDR3 reads TGTGCCAGCAGTGGACATCTAGGGGGGAATGAGCAGTTCTTC.

This clonotype was seen a handful of times. The rearrangement uses TRBV6-4 and TRBJ1-3; perhaps TRBD1 as D (5 bases). V was pared by 0 bases and J by 8 bases, with 26 bases between. Germline CDR1 and CDR2: MRHNA and SNTAGT. CDR3 size: 19 residues. Here the CDR3 reads CASSDSIKTDPPVEDTIYF. As DNA, the CDR3 is TGTGCCAGCAGTGACTCGATTAAGACAGATCCCCCGGTAGAAGACACCATATATTTT.

This clonotype was seen many times. V usage is TRBV6-2 or TRBV6-3 and J usage is TRBJ2-1, with TRBD2 matching 12 bases. The CDR3 covers 17 residues. Germline V lookup: CDR1 MNHEY, CDR2 SVGEGT. After removal of 0 bases from V and 6 bases from J, the junction contained 6 bases not matched to a gene. The CDR3 DNA is TGTGCCAGCAGTTACTCGACTAGCGGGAGATCGGGCAATGAGCAGTTCTTC. Its translation: CASSYSTSGRSGNEQFF.

The V and J genes are TRBV4-1 and TRBJ2-6; perhaps TRBD1 as D (8 bases). CDR3 length: 17 residues. V shed 8 bases and J shed 0 bases, with 17 bases lying between them. Germline-derived CDR1 and CDR2 are MGHRA and YSYEKL. For the CDR3, the DNA is TGCGCCAGCGGGGGGGACAGGCCTCACTCTGGGGCCAACGTCCTGACTTTC. It translates to CASGGDRPHSGANVLTF.

Many counts were recorded for this clonotype. The chain joins TRBV7-2 to TRBJ2-7; unclear D gene. Deletions cut 3 bases from V and 4 bases from J, with 4 bases between. Per the germline V gene, CDR1 is SGHTA and CDR2 is FQGNSA. The CDR3 sequence is 11 residues long. The CDR3 loop is CASSLRYEQYF. CDR3 DNA sequence: TGTGCCAGCAGCTTGAGATACGAGCAGTACTTC.

This clonotype was seen a few times. The chain employs TRBV7-9 and TRBJ2-5; D is unresolved. Trimming took off 3 bases at V and 5 bases at J, with 13 bases between the two ends. Germline loops: CDR1 SEHNR, CDR2 FQNEAQ (reference sequence). The length of the CDR3 is 14 residues. The CDR3 loop is CASSFRSLTETQYF. Written as DNA, the CDR3 is TGTGCCAGCAGCTTCCGGTCCCTTACCGAGACCCAGTACTTC.

The sample holds many counts of this clonotype. The rearrangement joins TRBV7-2 to TRBJ1-1, with D possibly being TRBD1 (6 bases). Germline CDR1 reads SGHTA; CDR2 reads FQGNSA. This CDR3 has 16 residues. Trimming stripped 1 base from V and 8 bases from J, with 20 bases between. CDR3 nucleotides: TGTGCCAGCAGCTTAGTCGGCTTCTGGGACGGGACAGAAGCTTTCTTT. Protein sequence: CASSLVGFWDGTEAFF.

V usage is TRBV20-1 and J usage is TRBJ2-2; D is possibly TRBD2 (6 bases). CDR3 length: 13 residues. The germline gives CDR1 DFQATT, CDR2 SNEGSKA (reference sequence). V was shortened by 1 base and J by 3 bases, with 6 bases between the two germline ends. The CDR3: CSARGEDTGELFF. CDR3 nucleotide sequence: TGCAGTGCTAGAGGGGAGGACACCGGGGAGCTGTTTTTT.

This clonotype was detected many times. The rearrangement joins TRBV5-1 to TRBJ2-7; a weak D match, TRBD1 (6 bases). The CDR3 extends over 13 amino acids. Between the trimmed V and J ends, which lost 4 bases and 5 bases, there was a span of 13 bases. In germline, CDR1 is SGHRS, CDR2 YFSETQ. The CDR3 sequence is CASSQTQGNEQYF. CDR3 coding DNA: TGCGCCAGCAGCCAAACTCAGGGGAACGAGCAGTACTTC.

This clonotype was seen at least ten times. This chain links TRBV12-3 or TRBV12-4 with TRBJ2-1, with TRBD2 identical over 13 bases. The CDR3 length is 16 residues. Unmatched junction bases numbered 3, after V lost 1 base and J lost 6 bases. CDR3: CASSLDRTSGSNEQFF. The CDR3 DNA reads TGTGCCAGCAGTTTAGATAGGACTAGCGGGAGCAATGAGCAGTTCTTC.

This clonotype was seen a handful of times. The chain recombines TRBV12-3 or TRBV12-4 with TRBJ1-2; TRBD1 is a possible D gene (6 bases). This CDR3 has 15 residues. V was trimmed by 3 bases and J by 2 bases, leaving 13 bases between them. The CDR3 reads CASSLAGAKNYGYTF. The CDR3 coding sequence is TGTGCCAGCAGTTTGGCGGGGGCGAAGAACTATGGCTACACCTTC.

This clonotype appeared many times. The chain recombines TRBV25-1 with TRBJ1-1; TRBD1 might be the D (5 bases). Trimming pared 5 bases from V and 0 bases from J, leaving 13 bases between. Germline CDR1 MGHDK, CDR2 SYGVNS. The CDR3 sequence is 15 residues long. The CDR3 coding sequence is TGTGCCAGCAGTTCCTGGGGGACGGTGAACACTGAAGCTTTCTTT. Translated, it gives CASSSWGTVNTEAFF. The whole variable domain, filled in from reference TRBV25-1 and TRBJ1-1, reads EADIYQTPRYLVIGTGKKITLECSQTMGHDKMYWYQQDPGMELHLIHYSYGVNSTEKGDLSSESTVSRIRTEHFPLTLESARPSHTSQYLCASSSWGTVNTEAFFGQGTRLTVV.

The table lists this clonotype with many counts. The V and J genes are TRBV7-9 and TRBJ1-2; no reliable D call. CDR1 is SEHNR, CDR2 FQNEAQ, per germline (reference sequence). CDR3 length: 13 residues. V shed 7 bases and J shed 7 bases, with 16 bases lying between them. The CDR3 DNA reads as TGTGCCAGCACACTATTGGACGGAGGTGGCTACACCTTC. As protein: CASTLLDGGGYTF.

This clonotype was observed many times. This chain connects TRBV12-3 or TRBV12-4 to TRBJ1-1; TRBD1 is a possible D gene (5 bases). This CDR3 spans 15 amino acids. V was clipped by 6 bases and J by 10 bases, with 24 bases between them. CDR3 residues: CASSLTPGVGIRAFF. The CDR3 DNA is TGTGCCAGCAGCCTAACCCCGGGGGTCGGCATCAGAGCTTTCTTT.